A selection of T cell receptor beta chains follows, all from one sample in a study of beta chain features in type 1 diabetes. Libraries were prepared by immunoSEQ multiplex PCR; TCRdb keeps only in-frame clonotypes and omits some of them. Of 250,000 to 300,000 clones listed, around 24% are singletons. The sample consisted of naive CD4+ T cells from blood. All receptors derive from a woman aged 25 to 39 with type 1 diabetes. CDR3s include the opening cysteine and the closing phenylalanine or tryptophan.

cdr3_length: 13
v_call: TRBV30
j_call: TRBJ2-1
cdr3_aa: CAWMGRRLNEQFF

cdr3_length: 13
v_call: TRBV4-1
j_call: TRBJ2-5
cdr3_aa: CASSRTGQETQYF

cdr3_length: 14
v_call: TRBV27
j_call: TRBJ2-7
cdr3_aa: CASSLGQINYEQYF

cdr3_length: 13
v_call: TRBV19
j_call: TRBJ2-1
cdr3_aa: CASSRDFYNEQFF

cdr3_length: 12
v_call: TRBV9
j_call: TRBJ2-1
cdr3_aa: CASSEDGTGQFF

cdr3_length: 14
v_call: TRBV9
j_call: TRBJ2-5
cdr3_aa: CASSAGLAKETQYF

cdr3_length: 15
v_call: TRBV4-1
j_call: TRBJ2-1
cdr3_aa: CASSRVGTSGNEQFF

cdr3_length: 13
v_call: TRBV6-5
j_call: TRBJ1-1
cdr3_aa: CASSTRLNTEAFF

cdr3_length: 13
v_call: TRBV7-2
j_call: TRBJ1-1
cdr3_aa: CASSFEAAIEAFF

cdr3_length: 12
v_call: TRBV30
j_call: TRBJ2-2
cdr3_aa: CAWSQITGELFF

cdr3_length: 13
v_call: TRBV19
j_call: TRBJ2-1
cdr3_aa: CASSRTDYNEQFF

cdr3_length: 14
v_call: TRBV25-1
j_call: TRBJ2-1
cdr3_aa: CASSVREGYNEQFF

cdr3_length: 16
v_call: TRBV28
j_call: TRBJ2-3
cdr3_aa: CASASPQGGGTDTQYF

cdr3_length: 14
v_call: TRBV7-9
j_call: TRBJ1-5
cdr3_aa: CASSSQGSNQPQHF

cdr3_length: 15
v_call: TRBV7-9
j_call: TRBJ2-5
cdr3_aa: CASSPQTIRLGTQYF

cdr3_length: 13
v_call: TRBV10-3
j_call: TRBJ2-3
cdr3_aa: CAISVRSTDTQYF

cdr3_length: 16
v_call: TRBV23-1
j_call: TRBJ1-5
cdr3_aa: CASSHLEQNSNQPQHF

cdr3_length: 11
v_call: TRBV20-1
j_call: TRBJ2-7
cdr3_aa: CSAGLAYEQYF

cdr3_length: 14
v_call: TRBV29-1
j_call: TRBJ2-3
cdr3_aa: CSAGLGKGADTQYF

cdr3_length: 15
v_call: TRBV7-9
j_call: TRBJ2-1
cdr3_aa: CASSPSQVRGSEQFF

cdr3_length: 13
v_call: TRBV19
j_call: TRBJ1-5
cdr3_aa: CASSLDRGQPQHF

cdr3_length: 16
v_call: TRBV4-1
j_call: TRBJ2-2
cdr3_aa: CASSQVPGDSTGELFF

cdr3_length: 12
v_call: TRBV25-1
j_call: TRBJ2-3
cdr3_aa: CASSLLGTSLYF

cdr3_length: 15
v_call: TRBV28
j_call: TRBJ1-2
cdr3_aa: CANSPGTGGFRGYTF

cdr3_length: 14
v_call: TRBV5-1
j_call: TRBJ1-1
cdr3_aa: CASSRDRGETEAFF

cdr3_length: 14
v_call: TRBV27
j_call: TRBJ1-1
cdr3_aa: CASSSEGLNTEAFF

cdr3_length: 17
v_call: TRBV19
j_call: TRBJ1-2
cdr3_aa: CASSRSVLGRSNYGYTF

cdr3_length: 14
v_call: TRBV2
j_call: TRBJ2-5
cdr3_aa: CASSVLREEETQYF

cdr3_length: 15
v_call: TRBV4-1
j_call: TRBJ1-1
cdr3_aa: CASSQVGQLNTEAFF